This T cell receptor (beta chain) derives from a study of graft-versus-host responses after intestinal transplantation. Study in general: All recipients were transplanted with multivisceral, liver-intestinal, or isolated intestinal grafts. Each patient got anti-thymocyte globulin induction, then tacrolimus and steroids for roughly 3 years.

Notes on the study in general: GvH clones detected in recipient marrow included some appearing first in ileum or blood.

This clone was counted a single time. Its target is not known. Produced via immunoSEQ multiplex PCR; TCRdb's table is partial and in-frame only. The table has 90,000 to 150,000 clones, around 96% seen once. The TCR sequence derives from a human donor who received an intestinal transplant. The sample here was unstimulated CD8+ T cells sorted from spleen or lymph node cells, taken before intestinal transplant.

CDR3 sequence reads: CASSYSNSGYETQYF. The CDR3 region has the DNA TGTGCCAGCAGTTACTCGAACTCCGGTTACGAGACCCAGTACTTC. The chain carries TRBV6-6 and TRBJ2-5; D not certain. This CDR3 is 15 amino acids long. V dropped 0 bases and J dropped 5 bases, with 13 bases sitting between them. The germline gives CDR1 MNHNY, CDR2 SVGAGI (reference sequence).